These T cell receptor beta chains were read from a single sample in a study of blood T cell repertoires in COVID-19. Measured with immunoSEQ multiplex PCR; TCRdb has only the in-frame clones, and not every one. The top ten hold 0.95% to 1.5% of the sample, which has roughly 410,000 clones, more than 80% seen once. The specimen sequenced was peripheral blood. These receptors all come from a middle-aged man with acute or convalescent COVID-19. CDR3s include the opening cysteine and the closing phenylalanine or tryptophan. The order of the fields is J gene, clone size, D gene, V gene, CDR3 protein, CDR3 DNA. D genes are given only for firm matches. The size field is filled for only some rows; it gives once, few, many or a size class.

TRBJ2-3,NA,NA,TRBV7-2,CASSLIAAYAADTQYF,TGTGCCAGCAGCTTAATAGCGGCCTACGCCGCAGATACGCAGTATTTT
TRBJ2-3,NA,TRBD2,TRBV5-1,CASSPGGGTDTQYF,TGCGCCAGCAGCCCCGGGGGGGGCACAGATACGCAGTATTTT
TRBJ1-6,NA,TRBD1,TRBV19,CASSQTGANSPLHF,TGTGCCAGTAGTCAAACAGGGGCTAATTCACCCCTCCACTTT
TRBJ2-7,NA,NA,TRBV29-1,CSVETQNYEQYF,TGCAGCGTTGAAACGCAGAACTACGAGCAGTACTTC
TRBJ1-1,NA,NA,TRBV4-1,CASSQEWVKRGAFF,TGCGCCAGCAGCCAAGAATGGGTCAAAAGGGGAGCTTTCTTT
TRBJ1-5,NA,TRBD1,TRBV20-1,CSASPWITGDLGNQPQHF,TGCAGTGCTAGTCCCTGGATTACAGGGGACCTAGGCAATCAGCCCCAGCATTTT
TRBJ2-2,NA,TRBD2,TRBV9,CASSVGGRAPTGELFF,TGTGCCAGCAGCGTAGGCGGGAGGGCCCCCACCGGGGAGCTGTTTTTT
TRBJ1-2,once,TRBD1,TRBV14,CASSIWDRNYGYTF,TGTGCCAGCAGCATTTGGGACAGGAACTATGGCTACACCTTC
TRBJ1-2,NA,NA,TRBV5-1,CASSLELGTYGYTF,TGCGCCAGCAGCTTGGAATTGGGGACTTATGGCTACACCTTC
TRBJ2-1,NA,NA,TRBV6-4,CASSRLVCEQFF,TGTGCCAGCAGTAGACTAGTTTGTGAGCAGTTCTTC
TRBJ1-1,NA,NA,TRBV5-6,CASSLAPDTEAFF,TGTGCCAGCAGCTTGGCCCCGGACACTGAAGCTTTCTTT
TRBJ1-3,NA,TRBD1,TRBV10-3,CATFDRAGNTIYF,TGTGCCACCTTTGACAGGGCTGGAAACACCATATATTTT
TRBJ2-7,NA,NA,TRBV3-1/TRBV3-2,CASSQVGRVYEQYF,TGTGCCAGCAGCCAAGTGGGCAGGGTGTACGAGCAGTACTTC
TRBJ2-2,NA,TRBD2,TRBV2,CASRAGVNTGELFF,TGTGCCTCCCGGGCGGGGGTGAACACCGGGGAGCTGTTTTTT
TRBJ1-2,NA,NA,TRBV19,CASSSAGAQDYGYTF,TGTGCCAGTAGTTCCGCTGGGGCGCAGGACTATGGCTACACCTTC
TRBJ1-6,NA,NA,TRBV2,CASSELSGVQYNSPLHF,TGTGCCAGCAGTGAATTGTCAGGGGTACAATATAATTCACCCCTCCACTTT
TRBJ1-5,NA,NA,TRBV5-6,CASSRGGAQPQHF,TGTGCCAGCAGCCGAGGGGGGGCTCAGCCCCAGCATTTT
TRBJ1-1,NA,NA,TRBV28,CASSFTGDWNTEAFF,TGTGCCAGCAGTTTTACGGGAGATTGGAACACTGAAGCTTTCTTT
TRBJ1-1,NA,TRBD1,TRBV28,CASSLFGQGALTEAFF,TGTGCCAGCAGTTTGTTCGGACAGGGGGCTCTGACTGAAGCTTTCTTT
TRBJ2-7,NA,NA,TRBV9,CASSVTGEPVEQYF,TGTGCCAGCAGCGTAACGGGGGAGCCCGTTGAGCAGTACTTC
TRBJ1-2,NA,NA,TRBV19,CASRREIGYTF,TGTGCCAGTAGGAGAGAGATTGGCTACACCTTC
TRBJ2-7,once,NA,TRBV6-6,CASSSLPYGNFYEQYF,TGTGCCAGCAGTTCCCTTCCTTATGGTAACTTTTACGAGCAGTACTTC
TRBJ2-5,few,NA,TRBV24-1,CARSGTRETQYF,TGTGCCAGGTCGGGGACTCGGGAGACCCAGTACTTC
TRBJ1-6,NA,TRBD1,TRBV28,CASSRDSASPLHF,TGTGCCAGCAGTCGGGACAGCGCTTCACCCCTCCACTTT
TRBJ2-7,NA,TRBD2,TRBV27,CASSARLAGGFYEQYF,TGTGCCAGCAGTGCCAGACTAGCGGGAGGGTTCTACGAGCAGTACTTC
TRBJ1-6,once,NA,TRBV5-6,CASSLVRESSYNSPLHF,TGTGCCAGCAGCTTGGTTAGGGAGAGCTCCTATAATTCACCCCTCCACTTT
TRBJ2-2,many,NA,TRBV11-2,CASRAPGHSNTGELFF,TGTGCCAGCAGAGCACCGGGACACTCGAACACCGGGGAGCTGTTTTTT
TRBJ2-1,NA,TRBD2,TRBV7-2,CASSLNSGGASEQFF,TGTGCCAGCAGCTTAAATAGCGGGGGGGCTAGTGAGCAGTTCTTC
TRBJ2-1,NA,TRBD1,TRBV6-4,CASKVGQGWDEQFF,TGTGCCAGCAAAGTGGGACAGGGTTGGGATGAGCAGTTCTTC
TRBJ2-2,NA,NA,TRBV4-3,CASSQEVGDGELFF,TGCGCCAGCAGCCAAGAAGTCGGGGACGGGGAGCTGTTTTTT
TRBJ2-7,NA,TRBD1,TRBV5-8,CASSTGQGAFNEQYF,TGTGCCAGCAGCACCGGACAGGGGGCTTTTAACGAGCAGTACTTC
TRBJ1-2,NA,TRBD1,TRBV7-9,CASSIGQGSYGYTF,TGTGCCAGCAGCATCGGACAGGGGTCCTATGGCTACACCTTC
TRBJ2-2,NA,TRBD1,TRBV25-1,CASSEGRQGARTGELFF,TGTGCCAGCAGTGAAGGGCGACAGGGGGCCAGGACCGGGGAGCTGTTTTTT
TRBJ1-2,NA,TRBD1,TRBV28,CASSLGNTGVYGYTF,TGTGCCAGCAGTTTAGGAAATACAGGGGTTTATGGCTACACCTTC
TRBJ2-1,NA,NA,TRBV28,CASSFLSGSSYNEQFF,TGTGCCAGCAGTTTTCTGTCGGGATCCTCCTACAATGAGCAGTTCTTC
TRBJ2-3,NA,NA,TRBV24-1,CATSDYWGSLDTQYF,TGTGCCACCAGTGATTATTGGGGCTCATTAGATACGCAGTATTTT
TRBJ2-3,once,TRBD2,TRBV9,CASSSRLAGRTDTQYF,TGTGCCAGCAGCTCAAGACTAGCGGGGAGGACAGATACGCAGTATTTT
TRBJ1-2,NA,TRBD1,TRBV6-5,CASSYSGTGEGGYTF,TGTGCCAGCAGTTACTCCGGGACAGGGGAAGGAGGCTACACCTTC
TRBJ2-7,NA,NA,TRBV7-8,CASSLALREQYF,TGTGCCAGCAGCTTAGCTCTTCGGGAGCAGTACTTC
TRBJ2-7,NA,TRBD2,TRBV5-1,CASSLVAGGSSYEQYF,TGCGCCAGCAGCTTAGTAGCGGGGGGAAGCTCCTACGAGCAGTACTTC
TRBJ1-4,NA,TRBD1,TRBV5-6,CASSLYRGRGRENEKLFF,TGTGCCAGCAGCTTGTATCGGGGCAGGGGGAGAGAGAATGAAAAACTGTTTTTT
TRBJ1-5,NA,NA,TRBV2,CASSSYRVNQPQHF,TGTGCCAGCAGTTCTTACAGGGTAAATCAGCCCCAGCATTTT
TRBJ2-1,NA,NA,TRBV4-1,CASSQESQGSYNEQFF,TGCGCCAGCAGCCAAGAAAGCCAGGGGTCCTACAATGAGCAGTTCTTC
TRBJ2-7,NA,NA,TRBV2,CASSESGGLAYEQYF,TGTGCCAGCAGTGAGAGTGGGGGGTTAGCCTACGAGCAGTACTTC
TRBJ1-5,NA,NA,TRBV19,CASSKQSFSNQPQHF,TGTGCCAGTAGTAAACAGTCTTTTAGCAATCAGCCCCAGCATTTT
TRBJ1-1,NA,NA,TRBV28,CASSSRAAFRVNTEAFF,TGTGCCAGCAGTTCGCGGGCTGCTTTTCGGGTAAACACTGAAGCTTTCTTT
TRBJ1-4,NA,NA,TRBV6-2/TRBV6-3,CASSGLRGATNEKLFF,TGTGCCAGCAGTGGGCTTCGGGGAGCAACTAATGAAAAACTGTTTTTT
TRBJ2-5,NA,TRBD2,TRBV5-4,CASSLGGGGYQETQYF,TGTGCCAGCAGCTTGGGTGGCGGGGGGTACCAAGAGACCCAGTACTTC
TRBJ2-7,NA,TRBD1,TRBV28,CASREGTGGADEQYF,TGTGCCAGCAGGGAAGGGACAGGGGGCGCCGACGAGCAGTACTTC
TRBJ1-1,NA,NA,TRBV5-4,CASSSPGSMNTEAFF,TGTGCCAGCAGCTCCCCGGGAAGTATGAACACTGAAGCTTTCTTT
TRBJ1-4,once,TRBD1,TRBV19,CASSIVRNRGLSEKLFF,TGTGCCAGTAGTATAGTCCGGAACAGGGGGCTTTCTGAAAAACTGTTTTTT
TRBJ1-4,NA,NA,TRBV7-9,CASSSAWAPGEKLFF,TGTGCCAGCAGCTCCGCTTGGGCACCGGGGGAAAAACTGTTTTTT
TRBJ2-7,NA,TRBD1,TRBV6-6,CASSRTGGEGEQYF,TGTGCCAGCTCGCGGACAGGGGGTGAAGGCGAGCAGTACTTC
TRBJ2-1,NA,TRBD2,TRBV3-1/TRBV3-2,CASSQVAGGPGQFF,TGTGCCAGCAGCCAAGTCGCGGGAGGGCCTGGTCAGTTCTTC
TRBJ1-2,once,NA,TRBV7-8,CASSSTTRNGPYYGYTF,TGTGCCAGCAGCTCTACGACACGGAATGGCCCCTACTATGGCTACACCTTC